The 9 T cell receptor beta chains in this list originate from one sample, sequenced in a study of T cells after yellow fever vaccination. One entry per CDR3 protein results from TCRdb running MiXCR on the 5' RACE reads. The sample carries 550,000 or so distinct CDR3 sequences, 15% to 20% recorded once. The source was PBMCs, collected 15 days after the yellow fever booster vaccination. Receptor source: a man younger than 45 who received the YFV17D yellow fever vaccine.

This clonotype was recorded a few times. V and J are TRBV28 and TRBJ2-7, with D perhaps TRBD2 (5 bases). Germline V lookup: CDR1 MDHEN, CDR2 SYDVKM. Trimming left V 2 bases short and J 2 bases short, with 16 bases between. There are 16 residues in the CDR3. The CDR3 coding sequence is TGTGCCAGCAGTTTAATGTCGGGGATCTCGGCCTACGAGCAGTACTTC. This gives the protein CASSLMSGISAYEQYF.

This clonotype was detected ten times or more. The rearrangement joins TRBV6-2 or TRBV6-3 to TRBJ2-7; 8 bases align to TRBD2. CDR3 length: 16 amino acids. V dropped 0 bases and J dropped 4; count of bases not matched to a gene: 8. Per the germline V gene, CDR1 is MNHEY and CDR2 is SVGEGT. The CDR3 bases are TGTGCCAGCAGTTACTCGCAGCGGGAGTTAGGTTACGAGCAGTACTTC. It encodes CASSYSQRELGYEQYF.

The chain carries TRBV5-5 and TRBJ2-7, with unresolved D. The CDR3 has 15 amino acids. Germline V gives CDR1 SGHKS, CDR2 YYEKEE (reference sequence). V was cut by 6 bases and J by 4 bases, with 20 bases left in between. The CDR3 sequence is CASTQVPLDGYEQYF. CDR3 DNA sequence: TGTGCCAGCACCCAAGTCCCTCTAGATGGGTACGAGCAGTACTTC.

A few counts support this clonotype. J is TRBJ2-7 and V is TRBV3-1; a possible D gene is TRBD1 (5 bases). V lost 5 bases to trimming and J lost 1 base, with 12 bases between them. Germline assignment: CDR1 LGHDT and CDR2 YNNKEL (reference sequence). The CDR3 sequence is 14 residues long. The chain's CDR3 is CASSDGAGSYEQYF. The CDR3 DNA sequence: TGTGCCAGCAGCGATGGGGCCGGATCCTACGAGCAGTACTTC.

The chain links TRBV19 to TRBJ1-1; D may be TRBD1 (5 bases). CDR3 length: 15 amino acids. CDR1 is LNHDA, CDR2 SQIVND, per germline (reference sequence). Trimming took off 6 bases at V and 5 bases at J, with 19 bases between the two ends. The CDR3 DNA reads TGTGCCAGTAGCCTCGGGACGGGGTTTACGACTGAAGCTTTCTTT. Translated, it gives CASSLGTGFTTEAFF.

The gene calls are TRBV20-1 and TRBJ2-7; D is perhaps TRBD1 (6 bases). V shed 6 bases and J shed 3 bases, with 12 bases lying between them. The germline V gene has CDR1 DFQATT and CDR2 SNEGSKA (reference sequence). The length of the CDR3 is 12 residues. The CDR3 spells CSADEQGYEQYF. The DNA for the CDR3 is TGCAGTGCAGACGAACAGGGCTACGAGCAGTACTTC.

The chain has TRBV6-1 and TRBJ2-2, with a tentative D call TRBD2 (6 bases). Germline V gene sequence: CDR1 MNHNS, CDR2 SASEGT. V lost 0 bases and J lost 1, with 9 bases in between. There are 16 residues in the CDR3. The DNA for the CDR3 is TGTGCCAGCAGTGAAGCTCGGGGGTGGAACACCGGGGAGCTGTTTTTT. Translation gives CASSEARGWNTGELFF.

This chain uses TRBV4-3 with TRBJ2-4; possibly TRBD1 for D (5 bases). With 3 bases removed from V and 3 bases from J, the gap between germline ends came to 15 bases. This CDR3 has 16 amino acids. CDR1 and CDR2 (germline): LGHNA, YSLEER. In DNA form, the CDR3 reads TGCGCCAGCAGCCAGCAGGGTTACCCCGGCAAAAACATTCAGTACTTC. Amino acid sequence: CASSQQGYPGKNIQYF.

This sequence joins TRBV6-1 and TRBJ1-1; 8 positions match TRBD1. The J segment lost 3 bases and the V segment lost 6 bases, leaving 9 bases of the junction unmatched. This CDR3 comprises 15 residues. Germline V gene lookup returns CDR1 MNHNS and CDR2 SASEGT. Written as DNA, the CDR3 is TGTGCCAGCAGAAACAGGGGGAGCGAACACACTGAAGCTTTCTTT. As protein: CASRNRGSEHTEAFF.